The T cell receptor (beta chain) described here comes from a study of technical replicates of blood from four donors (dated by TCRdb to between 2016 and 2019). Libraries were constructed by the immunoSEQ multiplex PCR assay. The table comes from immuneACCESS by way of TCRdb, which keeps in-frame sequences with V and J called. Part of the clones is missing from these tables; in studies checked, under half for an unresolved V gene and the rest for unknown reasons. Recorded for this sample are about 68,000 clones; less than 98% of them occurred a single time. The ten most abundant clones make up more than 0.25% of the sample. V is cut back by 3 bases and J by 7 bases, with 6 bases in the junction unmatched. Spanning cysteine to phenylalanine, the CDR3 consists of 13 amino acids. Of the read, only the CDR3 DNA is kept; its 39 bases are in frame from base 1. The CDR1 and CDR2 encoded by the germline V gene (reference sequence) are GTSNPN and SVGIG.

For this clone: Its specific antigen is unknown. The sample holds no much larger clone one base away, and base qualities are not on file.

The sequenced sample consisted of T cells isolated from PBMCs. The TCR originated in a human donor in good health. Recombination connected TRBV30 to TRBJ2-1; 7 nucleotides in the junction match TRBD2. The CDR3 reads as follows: CAWRGGMGNEQFF. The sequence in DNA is TGTGCCTGGAGGGGGGGGATGGGGAATGAGCAGTTCTTC.